This TCR beta chain was sequenced for a study of siplizumab effects on memory and regulatory T cells. Looked up from germline, CDR1 is MNHNS and CDR2 is SASEGT. V gave up 6 bases and J gave up 3 bases, with 14 bases separating them. The CDR3 sequence is 15 residues long. As to this clone: What it binds is unknown.

In three donor pairs, unstimulated naive, memory, effector memory and TEMRA subsets were sequenced. TCR templates, 75,000 to 100,000 per sample, were assayed. The repertoire was sequenced with immunoSEQ multiplex PCR; TCRdb's copy has only in-frame clones and lacks some. The sample contains approximately 65,000 clones, around three quarters of which appear only once. Notes on the study in general: Most alloreactive clones went unmapped to unstimulated subsets; only a minor fraction mapped.

The chain is built from TRBV6-1 and TRBJ2-2, with D possibly TRBD1 on 6 matching bases. The sequence came from a human donor in good health. The specimen was memory CD4+ T cells sorted from blood. In nucleotides, the CDR3 is TGTGCCAGCAGCCTCCTCCACAGGGACACCGGGGAGCTGTTTTTT. Translated: CASSLLHRDTGELFF.